Sequencing of this T cell receptor beta chain was carried out in a study of beta chain features in type 1 diabetes. Study at large: Examination spanned around 100,000,000 sorted cells from all samples.

Via the markers CD45RO/CCR7/CD25/CD127/CD95/CD27, stem cell-like memory, regulatory, central memory and naive CD4+ cells were sorted. This clone appeared a few times. Antigen unknown. Expressed TCRB transcripts were sequenced because the entire RNA isolate underwent reverse transcription. Method: immunoSEQ multiplex PCR; TCRdb's copy keeps in-frame clones and lacks some. The data hold 330,000 or so clones, with 10% to 15% observed a single time. Study-level findings and limits: Shortening that was moderate but significant affected the TCRB CDR3s of Type 1 diabetes patients in all four CD4+ subsets. For TCRB rearrangement, an influence of HLA type remained unresolved here. PCR could preferentially amplify shorter templates, alike in patients and controls.

The CDR3 contains 15 residues. Germline CDR1 LNHDA, CDR2 SQIVND (reference sequence). After removal of 4 bases from V and 2 bases from J, the junction contained 6 bases not matched to a gene. The specimen sequenced was naive CD4+ T cells from blood. The receptor comes from a woman aged 18-29 years with type 1 diabetes. This sequence joins TRBV19 and TRBJ2-3, with 7 bases identical to TRBD1. CDR3 coding DNA: TGTGCCAGTAGTACCCGGGACAGCCTCACAGATACGCAGTATTTT. Amino acid sequence: CASSTRDSLTDTQYF.